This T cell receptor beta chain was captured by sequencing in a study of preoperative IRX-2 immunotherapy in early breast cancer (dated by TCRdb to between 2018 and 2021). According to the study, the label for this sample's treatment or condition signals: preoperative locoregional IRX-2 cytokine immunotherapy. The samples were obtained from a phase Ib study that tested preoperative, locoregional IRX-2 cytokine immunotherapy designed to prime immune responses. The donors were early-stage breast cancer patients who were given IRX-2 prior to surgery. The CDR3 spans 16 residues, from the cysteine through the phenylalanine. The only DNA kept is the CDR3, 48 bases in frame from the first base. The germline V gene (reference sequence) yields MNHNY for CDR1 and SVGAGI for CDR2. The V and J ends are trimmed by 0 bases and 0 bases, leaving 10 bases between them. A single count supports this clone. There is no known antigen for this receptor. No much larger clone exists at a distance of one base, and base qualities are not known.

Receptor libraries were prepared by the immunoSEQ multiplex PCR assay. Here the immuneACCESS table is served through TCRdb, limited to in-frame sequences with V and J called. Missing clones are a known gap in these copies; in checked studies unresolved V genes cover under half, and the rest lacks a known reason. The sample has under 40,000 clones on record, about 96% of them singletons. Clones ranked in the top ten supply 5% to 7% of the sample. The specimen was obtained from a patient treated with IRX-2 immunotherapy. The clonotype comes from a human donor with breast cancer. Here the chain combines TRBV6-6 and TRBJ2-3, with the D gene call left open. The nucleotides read TGTGCCAGCAGTTACTCGAGTGACATTAGCACAGATACGCAGTATTTT. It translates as CASSYSSDISTDTQYF.